This T cell receptor (beta chain) originates from a study of blood T cells in healthy people across ages. Study-wide results and caveats: Among T cells, TCR beta diversity per million cells dropped roughly linearly as age rose. Naive CD4+ cell counts and diversity both ran higher in long-lived than in aged donors.

Points on this clonotype: Its antigen remains unidentified.

The authors ran a second PCR of 7 to 11 cycles using a sample-barcoded 5' primer and a J-beta primer mix. Template switching added a 12-random-nucleotide identifier to every cDNA molecule. CDR3-containing paired-end reads numbering at least 2.5 million came from each sample. TCRdb ran MiXCR on the 5' RACE reads and lists one entry per CDR3 protein. This repertoire shows hundreds of thousands of distinct CDR3 sequences, roughly 20% found once; its top ten account for around 3.4%. V gave up 11 bases and J gave up 6 bases; unmatched junction bases: 11. Germline V CDR1 and CDR2: MNHEY, SVGEGT. CDR3 length: 13 amino acids.

The source of this sequence is a man between 65 and 85 years old in good health. The sequencing input was blood. V gene TRBV6-2 or TRBV6-3 combines with J gene TRBJ2-7; 9 bases fit TRBD1. The DNA of the CDR3 is TGTGCCGGCGCCGGGACAGGGCTTCTCGAGCAGTACTTC. It translates to CAGAGTGLLEQYF.